Listed below are T cell receptor beta chains from one sample, sequenced in a study of CD8+ T cells in alopecia areata. Here immunoSEQ multiplex PCR was the method, and the copy in TCRdb shows in-frame clones only, minus some. Found here are 95,000 to 110,000 clones, around 60% of them singletons; the top ten hold about 8.8%. The sample consisted of CD4+ T cells sorted from blood. The receptors stem from a human donor in good health. CDR3s include the opening cysteine and the closing phenylalanine or tryptophan. Each record gives: clone size, J gene, D gene, V gene, CDR3 protein. A D gene is named only where the DNA matches it firmly. Size is stated for part of the rows, as once, few or many counts, or as a class when the clone is expanded.

>-|TRBJ2-5|-|TRBV11-2
CASSLEGGTQYF
>-|TRBJ1-4|TRBD1|TRBV5-1
CASSFQGATNEKLFF
>once|TRBJ2-4|-|TRBV5-1
CASSFGTGDIQYF
>-|TRBJ2-1|TRBD1|TRBV27
CASAAGDRINNEQFF
>-|TRBJ1-5|-|TRBV7-2
CASSPSAPRGNQPQHF
>-|TRBJ2-7|TRBD1|TRBV4-1
CASSHVQGAGNEQYF
>few|TRBJ2-5|-|TRBV29-1
CSVGSVLAQETQYF
>-|TRBJ1-5|-|TRBV12-5
CASARGHGNQPQHF
>few|TRBJ2-5|TRBD2|TRBV2
CASNRPGGEETQYF
>few|TRBJ2-5|TRBD2|TRBV11-2
CASSSGLAGLETQYF
>-|TRBJ1-6|-|TRBV5-1
CASSPGDYRANSPLHF
>-|TRBJ2-3|TRBD2|TRBV2
CASSRLAGSTDTQYF
>-|TRBJ1-3|-|TRBV30
CAWSVQSWLYF
>-|TRBJ2-7|-|TRBV28
CASSLTSYEQYF
>-|TRBJ2-5|TRBD1|TRBV5-1
CASSLEGGDLETQYF
>-|TRBJ2-4|-|TRBV28
CASSTGRLAKNIQYF
>few|TRBJ2-3|-|TRBV7-2
CASSMGITDTQYF
>-|TRBJ1-5|-|TRBV28
CASSLVRDSNQPQHF
>-|TRBJ1-5|TRBD1|TRBV7-2
CASSSTGNQPQHF
>-|TRBJ2-1|-|TRBV4-2
CASSQGYEQFF
>-|TRBJ2-3|-|TRBV30
CAWSFDSQSTDTQYF
>-|TRBJ1-4|-|TRBV9
CASSTGYGEKLFF
>-|TRBJ2-7|TRBD2|TRBV18
CASSPRSGGSSYEQYF
>-|TRBJ2-7|-|TRBV6-6
CASSYSIGYEQYF
>-|TRBJ2-2|TRBD1|TRBV5-6
CASSFGPSNRGRTGELFF
>-|TRBJ2-5|-|TRBV2
CASGYFQETQYF